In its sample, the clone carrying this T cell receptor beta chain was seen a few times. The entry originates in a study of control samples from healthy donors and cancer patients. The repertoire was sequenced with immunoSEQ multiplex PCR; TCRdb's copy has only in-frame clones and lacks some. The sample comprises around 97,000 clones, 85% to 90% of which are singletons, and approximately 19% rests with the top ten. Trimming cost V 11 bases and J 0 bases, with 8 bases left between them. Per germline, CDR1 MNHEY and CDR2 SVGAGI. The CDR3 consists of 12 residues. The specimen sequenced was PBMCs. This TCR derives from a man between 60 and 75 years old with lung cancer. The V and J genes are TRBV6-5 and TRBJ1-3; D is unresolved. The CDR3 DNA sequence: TGTGCCGTCGTATACTCTGGAAACACCATATATTTT. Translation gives CAVVYSGNTIYF.